The rows below give T cell receptor beta chains drawn from one sample of a study of identical twins. Each CDR3 protein is one row after TCRdb ran MiXCR on the 5' RACE reads. In the table there are about 690,000 distinct CDR3 sequences, 5.5% to 6.5% of which are singletons. Material: naive T cells sorted from blood. The receptor set was obtained from a young man in good health. Both conserved end residues are part of each CDR3. The D gene is left open where the match is weak. Part of the rows lack a size; the others show once, few, many or a class for expanded clones.

few | NA | TRBJ1-2 | TRBV14 | TGTGCCAGCAGTACGATGGGTGGGGGCTACACCTTC | CASSTMGGGYTF
many | NA | TRBJ1-1 | TRBV9 | TGTGCCAGCAGCGTAGTGGGGGGTAACACTGAAGCTTTCTTT | CASSVVGGNTEAFF
few | NA | TRBJ1-2 | TRBV5-6 | TGTGCCAGCAGCGCTTCGACAGCCGGGGGCTACACCTTC | CASSASTAGGYTF
many | NA | TRBJ2-1 | TRBV5-1 | TGCGCCAGCAGCTTGGTCCCCTCCGAAGCCCTTAACGACAATGAGCAGTTCTTC | CASSLVPSEALNDNEQFF
NA | TRBD2 | TRBJ2-3 | TRBV12-3/TRBV12-4 | TGTGCCAGCAGTGGGAGCGGGAGCAAAGATACGCAGTATTTT | CASSGSGSKDTQYF
many | NA | TRBJ2-1 | TRBV20-1 | TGCAGTGCTAGGAAGGGAAGCTCCTACAATGAGCAGTTCTTC | CSARKGSSYNEQFF
few | NA | TRBJ1-1 | TRBV12-3/TRBV12-4 | TGTGCCAGCAGTATGAGGGACGGTTCGAACACTGAAGCTTTCTTT | CASSMRDGSNTEAFF
few | TRBD2 | TRBJ2-5 | TRBV15 | TGTGCCACCAGCAGAGGAGGTGTTCCGGGACTAGCGGACCAAGAGACCCAGTACTTC | CATSRGGVPGLADQETQYF
few | NA | TRBJ2-5 | TRBV20-1 | TGCAGTGCTATGTATGGCCAGCAAGAGACCCAGTACTTC | CSAMYGQQETQYF
many | NA | TRBJ2-2 | TRBV4-1 | TGCGCCAGCAGCCAAGATCGGCGGTCTGGGGAGCTGTTTTTT | CASSQDRRSGELFF
NA | TRBD2 | TRBJ2-7 | TRBV6-2/TRBV6-3 | TGTGCCAGCAGTTCAAGCGGGAAGCCCTACGAGCAGTACTTC | CASSSSGKPYEQYF
NA | TRBD1 | TRBJ1-1 | TRBV11-2 | TGTGCCAGCAGCCTACGGACAGGGCGAATCACTGAAGCTTTCTTT | CASSLRTGRITEAFF
many | NA | TRBJ1-1 | TRBV7-9 | TGTGCCAGCAGCTTAGGGGCAGCATCGAACACTGAAGCTTTCTTT | CASSLGAASNTEAFF
NA | NA | TRBJ2-7 | TRBV27 | TGTGCCAGCAGTTCCCCCCCGGGCTGGGCTCTCTACGAGCAGTACTTC | CASSSPPGWALYEQYF
few | TRBD2 | TRBJ2-2 | TRBV4-1 | TGCGCCAGCAGCCAAGACCCATCGTGGGGGGGAGACACCGGGGAGCTGTTTTTT | CASSQDPSWGGDTGELFF
few | TRBD2 | TRBJ2-1 | TRBV11-2 | TGTGCCAGCAGCTCAATTCCGAATAGCGGGAGTGGTTATGAGCAGTTCTTC | CASSSIPNSGSGYEQFF